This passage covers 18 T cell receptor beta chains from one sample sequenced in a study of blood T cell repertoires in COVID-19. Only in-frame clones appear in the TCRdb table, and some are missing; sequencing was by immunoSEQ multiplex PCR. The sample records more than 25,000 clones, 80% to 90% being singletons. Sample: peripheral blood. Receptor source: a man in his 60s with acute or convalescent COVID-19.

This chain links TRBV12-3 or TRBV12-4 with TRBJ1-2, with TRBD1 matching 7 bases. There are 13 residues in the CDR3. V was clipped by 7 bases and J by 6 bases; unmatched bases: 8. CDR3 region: CASIRSGGNGYTF. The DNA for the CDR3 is TGTGCCAGCATTCGGTCAGGGGGGAATGGCTACACCTTC.

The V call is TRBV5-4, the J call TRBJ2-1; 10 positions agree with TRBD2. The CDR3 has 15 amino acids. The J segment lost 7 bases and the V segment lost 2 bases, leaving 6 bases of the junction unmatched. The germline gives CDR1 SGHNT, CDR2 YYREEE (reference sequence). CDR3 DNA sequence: TGTGCCAGCAGCTTCCTAGCGGGAGTGAGTAATGAGCAGTTCTTC. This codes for CASSFLAGVSNEQFF. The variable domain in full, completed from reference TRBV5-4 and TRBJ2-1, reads ETGVTQSPTHLIKTRGQQVTLRCSSQSGHNTVSWYQQALGQGPQFIFQYYREEENGRGNFPPRFSGLQFPNYSSELNVNALELDDSALYLCASSFLAGVSNEQFFGPGTRLTVL.

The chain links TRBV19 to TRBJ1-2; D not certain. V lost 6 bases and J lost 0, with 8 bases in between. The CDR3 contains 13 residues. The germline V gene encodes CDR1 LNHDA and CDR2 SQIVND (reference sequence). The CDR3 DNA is TGTGCCAGTAGAATAACATCTAACTATGGCTACACCTTC. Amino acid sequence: CASRITSNYGYTF.

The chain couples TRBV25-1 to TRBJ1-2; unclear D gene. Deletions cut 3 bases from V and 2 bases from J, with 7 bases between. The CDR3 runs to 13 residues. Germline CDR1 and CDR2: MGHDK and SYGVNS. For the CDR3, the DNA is TGTGCCAGCAGTGAGCCGGGGAACTATGGCTACACCTTC. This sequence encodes CASSEPGNYGYTF.

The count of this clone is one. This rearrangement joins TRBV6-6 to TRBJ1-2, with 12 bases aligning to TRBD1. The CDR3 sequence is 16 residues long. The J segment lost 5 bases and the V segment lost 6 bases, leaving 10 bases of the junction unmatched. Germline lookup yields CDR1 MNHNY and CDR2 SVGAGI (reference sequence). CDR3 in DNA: TGTGCCAGCAGACAGGAGGGACAGGGGGCCGGGTATGGCTACACCTTC. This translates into CASRQEGQGAGYGYTF.

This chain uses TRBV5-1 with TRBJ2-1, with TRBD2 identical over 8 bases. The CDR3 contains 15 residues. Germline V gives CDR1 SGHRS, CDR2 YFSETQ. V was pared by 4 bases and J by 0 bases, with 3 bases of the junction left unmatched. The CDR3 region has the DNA TGCGCCAGCAGCGGCGGGGGGTCCTCCTACAATGAGCAGTTCTTC. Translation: CASSGGGSSYNEQFF. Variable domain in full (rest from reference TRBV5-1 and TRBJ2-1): KAGVTQTPRYLIKTRGQQVTLSCSPISGHRSVSWYQQTPGQGLQFLFEYFSETQRNKGNFPGRFSGRQFSNSRSEMNVSTLELGDSALYLCASSGGGSSYNEQFFGPGTRLTVL.

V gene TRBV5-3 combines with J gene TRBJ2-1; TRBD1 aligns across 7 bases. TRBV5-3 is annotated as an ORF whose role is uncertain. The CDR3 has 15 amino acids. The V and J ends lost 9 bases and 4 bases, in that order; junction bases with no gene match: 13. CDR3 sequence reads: CATGGEGRRYNEQFF. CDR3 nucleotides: TGTGCCACAGGGGGTGAAGGGCGACGATACAATGAGCAGTTCTTC.

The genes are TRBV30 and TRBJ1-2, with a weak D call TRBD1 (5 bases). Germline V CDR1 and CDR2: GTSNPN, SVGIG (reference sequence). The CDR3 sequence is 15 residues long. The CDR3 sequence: CPRVGLGGENYGYTF. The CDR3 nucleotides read TGTCCCCGCGTCGGCCTCGGAGGGGAAAACTATGGCTACACCTTC.

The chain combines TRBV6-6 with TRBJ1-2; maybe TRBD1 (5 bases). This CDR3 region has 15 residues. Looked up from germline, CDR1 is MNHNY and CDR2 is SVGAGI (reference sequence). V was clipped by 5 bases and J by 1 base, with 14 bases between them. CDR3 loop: CASSTGGGNNYGYTF. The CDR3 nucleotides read TGTGCCAGCAGTACCGGGGGTGGGAATAACTATGGCTACACCTTC.

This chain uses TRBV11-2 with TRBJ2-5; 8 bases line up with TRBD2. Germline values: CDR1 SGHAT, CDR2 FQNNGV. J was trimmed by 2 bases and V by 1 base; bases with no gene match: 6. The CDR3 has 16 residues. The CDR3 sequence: CASSLAGGGPQETQYF. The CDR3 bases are TGTGCCAGCAGCTTAGCTGGCGGGGGGCCACAAGAGACCCAGTACTTC.

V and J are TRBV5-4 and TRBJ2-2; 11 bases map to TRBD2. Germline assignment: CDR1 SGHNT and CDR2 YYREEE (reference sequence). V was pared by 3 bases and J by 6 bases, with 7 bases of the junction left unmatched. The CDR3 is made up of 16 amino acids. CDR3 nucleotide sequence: TGTGCCAGCAGCTCCATAGCGGGAGGGCCCTCCGGGGAGCTGTTTTTT. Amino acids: CASSSIAGGPSGELFF.

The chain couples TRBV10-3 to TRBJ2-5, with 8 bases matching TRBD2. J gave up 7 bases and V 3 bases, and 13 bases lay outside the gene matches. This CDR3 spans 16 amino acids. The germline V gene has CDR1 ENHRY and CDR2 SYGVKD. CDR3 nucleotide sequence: TGTGCCATCAGTGATGCGGGGGGCTCCTGGAAAGGGACCCAGTACTTC. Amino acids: CAISDAGGSWKGTQYF.

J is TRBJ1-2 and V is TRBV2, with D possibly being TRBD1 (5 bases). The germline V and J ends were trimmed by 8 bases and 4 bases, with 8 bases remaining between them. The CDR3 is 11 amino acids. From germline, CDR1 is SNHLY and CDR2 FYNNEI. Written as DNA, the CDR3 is TGTGCCAGCTGGGGGGGCTATGGCTACACCTTC. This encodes CASWGGYGYTF.

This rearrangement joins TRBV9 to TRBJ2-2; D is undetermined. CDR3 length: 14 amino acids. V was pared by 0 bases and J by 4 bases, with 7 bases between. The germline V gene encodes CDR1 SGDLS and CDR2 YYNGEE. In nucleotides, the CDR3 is TGTGCCAGCAGCGTAGCTTCGGGCACCGGGGAGCTGTTTTTT. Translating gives CASSVASGTGELFF.

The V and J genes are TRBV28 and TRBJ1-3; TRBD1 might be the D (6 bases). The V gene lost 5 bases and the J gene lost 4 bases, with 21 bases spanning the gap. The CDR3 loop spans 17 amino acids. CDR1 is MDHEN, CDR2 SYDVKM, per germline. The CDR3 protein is CASSTPLGGADGNTIYF. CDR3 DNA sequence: TGTGCCAGCAGTACCCCGCTGGGGGGGGCGGACGGAAACACCATATATTTT.

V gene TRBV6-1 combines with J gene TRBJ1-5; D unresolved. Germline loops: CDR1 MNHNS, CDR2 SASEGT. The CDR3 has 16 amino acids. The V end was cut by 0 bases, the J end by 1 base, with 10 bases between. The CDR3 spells CASSEAQVRSNQPQHF. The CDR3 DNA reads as TGTGCCAGCAGTGAAGCGCAAGTCAGGAGCAATCAGCCCCAGCATTTT.

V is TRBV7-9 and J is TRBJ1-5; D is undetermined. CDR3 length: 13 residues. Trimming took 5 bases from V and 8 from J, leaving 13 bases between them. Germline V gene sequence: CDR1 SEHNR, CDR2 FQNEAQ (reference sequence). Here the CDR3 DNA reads TGTGCCAGCAGCGCACCCGGGGTGGAGCCCCAGCATTTT. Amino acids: CASSAPGVEPQHF.

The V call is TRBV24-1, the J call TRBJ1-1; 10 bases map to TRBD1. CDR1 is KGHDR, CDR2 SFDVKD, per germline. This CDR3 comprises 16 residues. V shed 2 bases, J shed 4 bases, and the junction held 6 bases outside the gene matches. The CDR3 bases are TGTGCCACCAGTGATTCTGACAGGGGGCCGGGCACTGAAGCTTTCTTT. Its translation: CATSDSDRGPGTEAFF.